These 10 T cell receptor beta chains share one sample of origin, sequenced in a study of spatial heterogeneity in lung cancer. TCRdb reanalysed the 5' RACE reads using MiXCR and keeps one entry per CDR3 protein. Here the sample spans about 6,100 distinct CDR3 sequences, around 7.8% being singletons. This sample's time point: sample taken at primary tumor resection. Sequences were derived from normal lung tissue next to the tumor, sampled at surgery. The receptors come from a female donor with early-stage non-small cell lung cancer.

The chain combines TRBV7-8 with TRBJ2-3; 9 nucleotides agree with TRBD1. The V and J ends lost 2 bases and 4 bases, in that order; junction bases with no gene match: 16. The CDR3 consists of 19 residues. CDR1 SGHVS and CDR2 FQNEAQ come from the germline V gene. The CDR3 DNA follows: TGTGCCAGCAGCTTAAGGGTGACTCCAGGGACAGGGACGGCAGATACGCAGTATTTT. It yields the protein CASSLRVTPGTGTADTQYF.

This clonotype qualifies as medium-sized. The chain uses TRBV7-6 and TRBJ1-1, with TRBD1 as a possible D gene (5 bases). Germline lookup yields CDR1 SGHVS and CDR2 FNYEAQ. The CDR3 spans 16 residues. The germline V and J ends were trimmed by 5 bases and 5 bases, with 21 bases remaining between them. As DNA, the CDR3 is TGTGCCAGCAGCCCCGGGGGGGTGAGGGCGGAAACTGAAGCTTTCTTT. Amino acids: CASSPGGVRAETEAFF.

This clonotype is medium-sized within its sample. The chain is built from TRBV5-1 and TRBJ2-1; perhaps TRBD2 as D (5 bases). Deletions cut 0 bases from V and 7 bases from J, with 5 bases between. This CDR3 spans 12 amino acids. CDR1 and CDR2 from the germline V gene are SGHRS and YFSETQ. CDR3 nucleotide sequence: TGCGCCAGCAGCTTGGGAGGGAATGAGCAGTTCTTC. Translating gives CASSLGGNEQFF.

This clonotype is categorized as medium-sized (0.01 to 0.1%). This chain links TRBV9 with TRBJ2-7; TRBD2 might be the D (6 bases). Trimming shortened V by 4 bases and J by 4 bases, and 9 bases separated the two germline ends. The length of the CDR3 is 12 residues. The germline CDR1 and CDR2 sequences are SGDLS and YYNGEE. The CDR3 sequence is CASSPGGYEQYF. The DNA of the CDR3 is TGTGCCAGCAGCCCCGGGGGTTACGAGCAGTACTTC.

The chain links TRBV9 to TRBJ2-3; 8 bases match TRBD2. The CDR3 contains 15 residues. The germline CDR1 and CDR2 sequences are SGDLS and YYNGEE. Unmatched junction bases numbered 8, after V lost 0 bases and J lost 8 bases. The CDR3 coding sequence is TGTGCCAGCAGCGTAGGCGGACTAGCCTCGGTTACGCAGTATTTT. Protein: CASSVGGLASVTQYF. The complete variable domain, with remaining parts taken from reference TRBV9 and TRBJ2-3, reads DSGVTQTPKHLITATGQRVTLRCSPRSGDLSVYWYQQSLDQGLQFLIQYYNGEERAKGNILERFSAQQFPDLHSELNLSSLELGDSALYFCASSVGGLASVTQYFGPGTRLTVL.

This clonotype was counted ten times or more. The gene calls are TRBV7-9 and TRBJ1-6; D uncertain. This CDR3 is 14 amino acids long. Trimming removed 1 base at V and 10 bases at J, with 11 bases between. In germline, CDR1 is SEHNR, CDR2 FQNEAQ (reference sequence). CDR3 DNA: TGTGCCAGCAGCTTAGAAGCGGGAGGGTCACCCCTCCACTTT. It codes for CASSLEAGGSPLHF.

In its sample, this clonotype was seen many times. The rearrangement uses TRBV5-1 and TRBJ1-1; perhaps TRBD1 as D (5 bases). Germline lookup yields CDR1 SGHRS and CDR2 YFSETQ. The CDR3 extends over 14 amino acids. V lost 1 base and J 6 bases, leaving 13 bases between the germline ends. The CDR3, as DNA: TGCGCCAGCAGCTTGAAAATGGGGGTACCTGAAGCTTTCTTT. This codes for CASSLKMGVPEAFF.

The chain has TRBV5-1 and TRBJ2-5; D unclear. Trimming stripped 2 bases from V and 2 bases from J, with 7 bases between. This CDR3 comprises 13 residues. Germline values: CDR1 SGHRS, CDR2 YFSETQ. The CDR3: CASSFSGQETQYF. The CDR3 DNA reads TGCGCCAGCAGCTTTTCCGGTCAAGAGACCCAGTACTTC.

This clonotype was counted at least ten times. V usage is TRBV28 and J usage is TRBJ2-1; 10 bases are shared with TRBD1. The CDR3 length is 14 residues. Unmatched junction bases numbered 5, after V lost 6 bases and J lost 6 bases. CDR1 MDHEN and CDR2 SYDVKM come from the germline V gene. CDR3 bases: TGTGCCAGCAGGGGGGGACAGGGGATCAATGAGCAGTTCTTC. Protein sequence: CASRGGQGINEQFF.

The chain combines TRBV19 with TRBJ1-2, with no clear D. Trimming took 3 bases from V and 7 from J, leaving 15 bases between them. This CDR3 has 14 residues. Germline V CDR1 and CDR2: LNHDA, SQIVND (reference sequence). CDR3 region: CASSIETPTGGYTF. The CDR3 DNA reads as TGTGCCAGTAGTATTGAGACCCCCACCGGTGGCTACACCTTC. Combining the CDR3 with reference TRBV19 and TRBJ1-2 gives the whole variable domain DGGITQSPKYLFRKEGQNVTLSCEQNLNHDAMYWYRQDPGQGLRLIYYSQIVNDFQKGDIAEGYSVSREKKESFPLTVTSAQKNPTAFYLCASSIETPTGGYTFGSGTRLTVV.